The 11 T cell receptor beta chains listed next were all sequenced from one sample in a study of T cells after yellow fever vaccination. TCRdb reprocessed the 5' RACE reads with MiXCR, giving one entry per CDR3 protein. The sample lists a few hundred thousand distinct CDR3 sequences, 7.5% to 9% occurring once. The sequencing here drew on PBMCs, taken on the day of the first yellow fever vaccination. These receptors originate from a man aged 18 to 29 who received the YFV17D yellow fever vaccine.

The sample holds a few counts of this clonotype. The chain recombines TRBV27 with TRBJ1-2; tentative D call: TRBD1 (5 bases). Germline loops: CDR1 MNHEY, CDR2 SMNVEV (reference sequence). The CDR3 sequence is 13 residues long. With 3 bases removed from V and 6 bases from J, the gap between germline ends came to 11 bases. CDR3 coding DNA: TGTGCCAGCAGTTTCAACGGGGGTAATGGCTACACCTTC. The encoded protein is CASSFNGGNGYTF.

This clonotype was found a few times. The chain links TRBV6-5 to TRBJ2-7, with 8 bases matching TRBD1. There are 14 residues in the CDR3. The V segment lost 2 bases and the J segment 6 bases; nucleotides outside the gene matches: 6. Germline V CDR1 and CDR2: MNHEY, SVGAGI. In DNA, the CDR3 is TGTGCCAGCAGTTACCGGACAGGGTCGGTCGAGCAGTACTTC. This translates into CASSYRTGSVEQYF.

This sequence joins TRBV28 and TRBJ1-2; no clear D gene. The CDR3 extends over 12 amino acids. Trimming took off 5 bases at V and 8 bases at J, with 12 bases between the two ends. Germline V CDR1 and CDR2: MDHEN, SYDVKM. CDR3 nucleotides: TGTGCCAGCAGTGTTAAGGGATTCGGCTACACCTTC. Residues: CASSVKGFGYTF.

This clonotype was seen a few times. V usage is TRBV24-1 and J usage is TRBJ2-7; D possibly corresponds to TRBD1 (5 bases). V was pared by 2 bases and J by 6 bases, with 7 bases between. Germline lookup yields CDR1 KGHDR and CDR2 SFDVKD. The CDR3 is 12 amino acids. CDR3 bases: TGTGCCACCAGTGATTCTCAGGGCGAGCAGTACGTC. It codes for CATSDSQGEQYV.

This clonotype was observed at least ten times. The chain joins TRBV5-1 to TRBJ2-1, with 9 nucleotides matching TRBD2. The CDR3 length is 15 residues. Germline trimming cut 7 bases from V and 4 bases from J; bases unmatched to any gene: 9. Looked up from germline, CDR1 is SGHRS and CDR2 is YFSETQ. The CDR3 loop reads CASGRGLAVYNEQFF. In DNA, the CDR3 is TGCGCCAGCGGGAGGGGACTAGCAGTTTACAATGAGCAGTTCTTC. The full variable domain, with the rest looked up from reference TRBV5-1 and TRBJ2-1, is KAGVTQTPRYLIKTRGQQVTLSCSPISGHRSVSWYQQTPGQGLQFLFEYFSETQRNKGNFPGRFSGRQFSNSRSEMNVSTLELGDSALYLCASGRGLAVYNEQFFGPGTRLTVL.

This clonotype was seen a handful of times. CDR3 in amino acids: CASSIVGTAYEQYF. As DNA, the CDR3 is TGTGCCAGTAGTATTGTCGGGACAGCCTACGAGCAGTACTTC. The V and J genes are TRBV19 and TRBJ2-7; TRBD1 matches at 7 bases. The V gene end was trimmed by 3 bases and the J gene end by 2 bases; junction bases not matched to a gene: 4. Per germline, CDR1 LNHDA and CDR2 SQIVND (reference sequence). This CDR3 region has 14 residues.

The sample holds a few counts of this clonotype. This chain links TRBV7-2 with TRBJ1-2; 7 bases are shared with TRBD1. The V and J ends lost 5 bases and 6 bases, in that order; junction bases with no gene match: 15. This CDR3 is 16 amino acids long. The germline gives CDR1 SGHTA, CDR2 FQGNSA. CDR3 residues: CASSLFWGQNKDGYTF. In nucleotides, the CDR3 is TGTGCCAGCAGCCTTTTTTGGGGACAGAATAAGGATGGCTACACCTTC.

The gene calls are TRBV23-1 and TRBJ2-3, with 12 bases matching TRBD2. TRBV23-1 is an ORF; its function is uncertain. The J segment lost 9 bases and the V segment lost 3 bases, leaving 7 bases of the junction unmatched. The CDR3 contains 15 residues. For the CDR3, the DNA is TGCGCCAGCAGTCATCCGGGACTAGCGGGCCAGACGCAGTATTTT. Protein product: CASSHPGLAGQTQYF.

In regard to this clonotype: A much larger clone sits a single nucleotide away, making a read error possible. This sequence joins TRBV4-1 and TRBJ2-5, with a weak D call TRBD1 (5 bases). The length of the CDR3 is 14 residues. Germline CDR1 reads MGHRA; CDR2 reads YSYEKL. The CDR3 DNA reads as TGCGCCTGCAGCCAAGTCGGCAGGGCGGAGACCCAGTACTTC. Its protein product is CACSQVGRAETQYF.

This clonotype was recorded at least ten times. CDR3 sequence (DNA): TGTGCCAGCAGCCTTTTGGGGGGGACCTATCTAGCAACAGATACGCAGTATTTT. This sequence encodes CASSLLGGTYLATDTQYF. The gene calls are TRBV7-6 and TRBJ2-3; 7 bases map to TRBD2. With 5 bases clipped from V and 3 bases from J, the junction kept 17 bases outside the gene matches. The length of the CDR3 is 18 residues. From germline, CDR1 is SGHVS and CDR2 FNYEAQ.

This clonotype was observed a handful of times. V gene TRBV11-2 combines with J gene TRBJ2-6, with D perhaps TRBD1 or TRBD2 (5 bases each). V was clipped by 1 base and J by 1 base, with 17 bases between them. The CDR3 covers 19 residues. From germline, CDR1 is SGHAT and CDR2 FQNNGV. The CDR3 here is CASSLGFMRGKSGANVLTF. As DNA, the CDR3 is TGTGCCAGCAGCTTAGGGTTTATGAGGGGCAAGTCTGGGGCCAACGTCCTGACTTTC.